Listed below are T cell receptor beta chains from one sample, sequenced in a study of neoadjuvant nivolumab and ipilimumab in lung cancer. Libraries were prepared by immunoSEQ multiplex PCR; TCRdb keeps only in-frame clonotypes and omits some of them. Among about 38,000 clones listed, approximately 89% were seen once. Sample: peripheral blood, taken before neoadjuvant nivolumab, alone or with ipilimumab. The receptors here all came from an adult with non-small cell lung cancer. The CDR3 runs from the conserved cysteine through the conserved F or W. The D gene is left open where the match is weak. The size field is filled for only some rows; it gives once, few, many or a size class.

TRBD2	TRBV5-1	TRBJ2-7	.	CASSLAGRGGHEQYF	TGCGCCAGCAGCTTGGCCGGGAGGGGGGGCCACGAGCAGTACTTC
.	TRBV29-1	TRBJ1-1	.	CSVSSHDLMNTEAFF	TGCAGCGTTTCCAGCCATGACCTCATGAACACTGAAGCTTTCTTT
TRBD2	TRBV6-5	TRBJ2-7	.	CASSVSGLVNEQYF	TGTGCCAGCAGTGTCTCGGGACTAGTAAACGAGCAGTACTTC
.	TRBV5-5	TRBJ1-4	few	CASSLGQGGEKLFF	TGTGCCAGCAGCTTGGGACAAGGTGGTGAAAAACTGTTTTTT
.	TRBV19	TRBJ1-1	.	CASSRTDQNTEAFF	TGTGCCAGTAGTAGGACAGACCAGAACACTGAAGCTTTCTTT
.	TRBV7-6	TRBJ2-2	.	CASSASSGGELFF	TGTGCCAGCAGCGCGAGTTCCGGCGGGGAGCTGTTTTTT
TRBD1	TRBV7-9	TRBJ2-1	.	CASSRGQGAYNEQFF	TGTGCCAGCAGCCGGGGACAGGGCGCCTACAATGAGCAGTTCTTC
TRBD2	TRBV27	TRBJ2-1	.	CASSHPAGPQFF	TGTGCCAGCAGTCATCCAGCGGGACCACAGTTCTTC
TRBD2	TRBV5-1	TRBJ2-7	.	CASASISGRSYEQYF	TGCGCCAGCGCTTCGATTAGCGGGAGGTCCTACGAGCAGTACTTC
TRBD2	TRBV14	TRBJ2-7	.	CASSQDPGASGLYEQYF	TGTGCCAGCAGCCAAGACCCGGGGGCTAGCGGGCTCTACGAGCAGTACTTC
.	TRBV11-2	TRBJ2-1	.	CASSPARYSHNEQFF	TGTGCCAGCAGCCCAGCCCGCTACAGTCATAATGAGCAGTTCTTC
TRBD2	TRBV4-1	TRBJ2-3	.	CASSQDLERTSGGGGDTQYF	TGCGCCAGCAGCCAAGACCTCGAGAGGACTAGCGGAGGGGGGGGAGATACGCAGTATTTT
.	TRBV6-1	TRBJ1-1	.	CASSEVGGRGDTEAFF	TGTGCCAGCAGTGAAGTGGGGGGGCGCGGGGACACTGAAGCTTTCTTT
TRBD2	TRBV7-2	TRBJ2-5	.	CASSLMAGGNQETQYF	TGTGCCAGCAGCTTAATGGCGGGAGGGAATCAAGAGACCCAGTACTTC
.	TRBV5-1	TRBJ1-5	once	CASSTDPADSNQPQHF	TGCGCCAGCAGCACTGACCCGGCGGATAGCAATCAGCCCCAGCATTTT
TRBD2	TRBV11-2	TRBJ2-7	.	CASSLGAGDYEQYF	TGTGCCAGCAGCTTAGGGGCGGGGGACTACGAGCAGTACTTC
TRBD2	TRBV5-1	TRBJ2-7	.	CASSLSSGSEPYYEQYF	TGCGCCAGCAGCTTGTCCAGCGGGAGCGAGCCCTACTACGAGCAGTACTTC